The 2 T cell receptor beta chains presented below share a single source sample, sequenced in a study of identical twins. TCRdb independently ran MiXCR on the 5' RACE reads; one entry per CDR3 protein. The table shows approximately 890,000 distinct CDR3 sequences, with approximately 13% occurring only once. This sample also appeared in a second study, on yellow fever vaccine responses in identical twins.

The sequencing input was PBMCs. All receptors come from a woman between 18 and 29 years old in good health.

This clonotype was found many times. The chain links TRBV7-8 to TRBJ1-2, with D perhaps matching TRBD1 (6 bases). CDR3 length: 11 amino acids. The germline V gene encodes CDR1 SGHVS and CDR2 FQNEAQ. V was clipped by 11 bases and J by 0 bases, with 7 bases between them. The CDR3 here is CAAGANYGYTF. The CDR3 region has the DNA TGTGCCGCAGGGGCTAACTATGGCTACACCTTC.

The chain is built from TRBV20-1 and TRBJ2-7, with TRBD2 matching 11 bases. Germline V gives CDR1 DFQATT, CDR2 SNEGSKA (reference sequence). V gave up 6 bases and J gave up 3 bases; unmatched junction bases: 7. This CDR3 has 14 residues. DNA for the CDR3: TGCAGTGCGGCAACTAGCGGGAGTTACTACGAGCAGTACTTC. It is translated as CSAATSGSYYEQYF.